The T cell receptor beta chain described here comes from a study of T cell clones after liver transplantation. The V end was cut by 2 bases, the J end by 0 bases, with 8 bases between. Germline lookup yields CDR1 SGHAT and CDR2 FQDESV (reference sequence). The CDR3 is made up of 14 amino acids. With respect to this clone: Antigen unknown.

The data were produced by immunoSEQ multiplex PCR, yet TCRdb's version contains in-frame clones alone and is incomplete. The table has 70,000 to 80,000 clones, around nine tenths seen once; the top ten hold less than 3%. Study-wide points: Graft donor-reactive T cells may have migrated into the graft rather than being deleted. In 5 of 8 subjects, circulating graft-donor-reactive CD4 TCRbeta sequences fell significantly after transplant. Compared with third party-reactive sequences, donor-reactive ones declined more, independent of withdrawal success.

The chain joins TRBV11-1 to TRBJ2-7, with a weak D call TRBD2 (5 bases). The sequence derives from a human donor who received a liver transplant. The sample was CD4+ T cells from blood, taken before liver transplant. The DNA of the CDR3 is TGTGCCAGCAGCTTATCGGGGATCTCCTACGAGCAGTACTTC. The encoded protein is CASSLSGISYEQYF.